This TCR beta chain appears in the sequencing data of a study of cytomegalovirus exposure and HLA in healthy donors. Across the study: Among the 400 or so donors who were genotyped, about 84% fell in the genetic ancestry cluster that is associated with self-reported Caucasian donors.

Note on this clone: Its antigen remains unknown.

The PCR used 60 Vbeta and 13 Jbeta primers. The method was immunoSEQ multiplex PCR; TCRdb's version includes in-frame clones alone and lacks a portion of them. The data hold 150,000 to 200,000 clones, with roughly 80% observed a single time. Notes on the study in general: Using a false discovery rate of 0.05, a later analysis showed that 15,000 to 20,000 TCR beta sequences were associated with HLA alleles.

The sequenced sample was PBMCs. The receptor's source is a man aged 50 to 59 in good health and CMV-seropositive.

The CDR3 spells CASSRSVSREETQYF. The DNA for the CDR3 is TGCGCCAGCAGCCGGAGCGTCAGCAGGGAAGAGACCCAGTACTTC. This chain links TRBV5-1 with TRBJ2-5; TRBD1 might be the D (5 bases). Germline CDR1 reads SGHRS; CDR2 reads YFSETQ. V gave up 4 bases and J gave up 3 bases, with 16 bases separating them. This CDR3 has 15 residues.